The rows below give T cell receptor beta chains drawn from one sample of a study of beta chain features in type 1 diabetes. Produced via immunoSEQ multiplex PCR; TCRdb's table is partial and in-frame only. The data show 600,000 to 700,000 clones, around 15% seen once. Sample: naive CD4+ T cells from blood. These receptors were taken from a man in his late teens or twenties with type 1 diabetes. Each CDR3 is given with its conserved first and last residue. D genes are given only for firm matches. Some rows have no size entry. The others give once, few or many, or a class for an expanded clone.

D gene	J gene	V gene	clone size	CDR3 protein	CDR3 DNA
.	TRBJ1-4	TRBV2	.	CASSPQGEKLFF	TGTGCCAGCAGCCCCCAGGGGGAAAAACTGTTTTTT
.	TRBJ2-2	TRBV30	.	CAWSSRGVSGELFF	TGTGCCTGGAGTTCAAGGGGGGTGAGCGGGGAGCTGTTTTTT
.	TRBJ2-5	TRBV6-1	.	CASSPGTIKRETQYF	TGTGCCAGCAGTCCTGGGACGATTAAGAGGGAGACCCAGTACTTC
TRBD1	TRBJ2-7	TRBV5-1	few	CASSLGSQGAEEQYF	TGCGCCAGCAGCTTGGGATCACAGGGGGCGGAGGAGCAGTACTTC
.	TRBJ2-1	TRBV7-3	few	CASSSTHNEQFF	TGTGCCAGCAGCTCAACCCACAATGAGCAGTTCTTC
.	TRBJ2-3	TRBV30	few	CARTEGGKNTQYF	TGTGCCCGGACCGAGGGGGGTAAAAATACGCAGTATTTT
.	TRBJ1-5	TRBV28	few	CASSLGGAVFNQPQHF	TGTGCCAGCAGTTTGGGAGGGGCCGTATTCAATCAGCCCCAGCATTTT
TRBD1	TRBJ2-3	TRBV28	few	CASSLQGQSTDTQYF	TGTGCCAGCAGCCTCCAGGGACAGAGCACAGATACGCAGTATTTT
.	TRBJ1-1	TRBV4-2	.	CASSQGERGIGADTEAFF	TGTGCCAGCAGCCAAGGGGAGAGAGGGATCGGCGCGGACACTGAAGCTTTCTTT
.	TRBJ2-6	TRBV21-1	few	CASSKGARASGANVLTF	TGTGCCAGCAGCAAAGGGGCCAGGGCCTCTGGGGCCAACGTCCTGACTTTC
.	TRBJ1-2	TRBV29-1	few	CSVEGRLQANYGYTF	TGCAGCGTTGAAGGACGGCTGCAAGCTAACTATGGCTACACCTTC
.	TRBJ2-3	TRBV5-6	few	CASSERVQAGTDTQYF	TGTGCCAGCAGCGAGCGGGTGCAGGCGGGCACAGATACGCAGTATTTT
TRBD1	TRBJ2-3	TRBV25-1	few	CASSPRTGPDTQYF	TGTGCCAGCAGTCCTCGGACAGGGCCAGATACGCAGTATTTT
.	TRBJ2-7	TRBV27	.	CASRPRQTSYEQYF	TGTGCCAGCAGACCCCGACAGACGAGCTACGAGCAGTACTTC
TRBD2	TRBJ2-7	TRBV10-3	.	CAISGTSGGQSYEQYF	TGTGCCATCAGTGGAACTAGCGGGGGGCAATCCTACGAGCAGTACTTC
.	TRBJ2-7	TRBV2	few	CASREGPQGAYEQYF	TGTGCCAGCAGAGAAGGCCCGCAGGGAGCCTACGAGCAGTACTTC
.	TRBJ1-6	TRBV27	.	CASSLSTVKGPLHF	TGTGCCAGCAGTTTATCCACAGTGAAGGGGCCCCTCCACTTT
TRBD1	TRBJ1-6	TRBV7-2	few	CASSLRYLQGGNSPLHF	TGTGCCAGCAGCTTACGATACTTACAGGGGGGCAATTCACCCCTCCACTTT
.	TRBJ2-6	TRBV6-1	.	CASREQGSGANVLTF	TGTGCCAGCAGAGAGCAGGGCTCTGGGGCCAACGTCCTGACTTTC
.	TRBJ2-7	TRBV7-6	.	CASSLGRGVVGNEQYF	TGTGCCAGCAGCTTAGGCCGCGGTGTGGTGGGTAACGAGCAGTACTTC
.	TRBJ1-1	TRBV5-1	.	CASSLPDMPEAFF	TGCGCCAGCAGCTTGCCCGACATGCCTGAAGCTTTCTTT
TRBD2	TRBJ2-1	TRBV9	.	CASSTLAGGNNEQFF	TGTGCCAGCAGCACGCTAGCGGGGGGTAACAATGAGCAGTTCTTC
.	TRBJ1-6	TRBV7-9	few	CASSPDWESPLHF	TGTGCCAGCAGCCCGGACTGGGAATCACCCCTCCACTTT
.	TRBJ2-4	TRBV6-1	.	CASSEAGVGLAKNIQYF	TGTGCCAGCAGTGAAGCCGGGGTAGGGCTAGCCAAAAACATTCAGTACTTC
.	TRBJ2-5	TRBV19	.	CASSTSGTQYF	TGTGCCAGTAGTACTTCTGGGACCCAGTACTTC
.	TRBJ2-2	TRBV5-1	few	CASSLAPDRESGELFF	TGCGCCAGCAGCTTGGCCCCGGACAGAGAGTCCGGGGAGCTGTTTTTT
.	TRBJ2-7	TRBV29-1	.	CSVTGFGSSYEQYF	TGCAGCGTCACCGGGTTCGGGAGTTCCTACGAGCAGTACTTC
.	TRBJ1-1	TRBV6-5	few	CASSYHGLNTEAFF	TGTGCCAGCAGTTACCATGGGTTGAACACTGAAGCTTTCTTT
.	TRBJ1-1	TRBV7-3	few	CASSFSTDTEAFF	TGTGCCAGCAGCTTTAGCACGGACACTGAAGCTTTCTTT
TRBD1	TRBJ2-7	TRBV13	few	CASSLGGTGDNEQYF	TGTGCCAGCAGCTTAGGGGGGACAGGTGACAACGAGCAGTACTTC
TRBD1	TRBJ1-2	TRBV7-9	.	CASSPTGLYGYTF	TGTGCCAGCAGCCCGACAGGGCTCTATGGCTACACCTTC
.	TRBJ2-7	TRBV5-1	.	CASSLSAVGGSYEQYF	TGCGCCAGCAGCTTGTCCGCCGTCGGTGGGTCCTACGAGCAGTACTTC
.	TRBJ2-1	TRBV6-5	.	CASNSRGAYNEQFF	TGTGCCAGCAACTCCCGGGGGGCTTACAATGAGCAGTTCTTC
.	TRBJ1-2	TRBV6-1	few	CASRTANYGYTF	TGTGCCAGCCGGACAGCCAACTATGGCTACACCTTC
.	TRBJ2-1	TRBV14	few	CASSQQVEQFF	TGTGCCAGCAGCCAACAAGTTGAGCAGTTCTTC
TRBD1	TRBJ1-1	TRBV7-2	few	CASSRGTGLNTEAFF	TGTGCCAGCAGCCGCGGGACAGGGCTGAACACTGAAGCTTTCTTT
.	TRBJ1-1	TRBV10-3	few	CAISGQGRHTEAFF	TGTGCCATCAGTGGGCAGGGACGCCACACTGAAGCTTTCTTT
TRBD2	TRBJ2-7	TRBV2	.	CASSEGGGAYEQYF	TGTGCCAGCAGTGAAGGCGGGGGGGCCTACGAGCAGTACTTC
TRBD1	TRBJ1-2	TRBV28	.	CASSSLGQGANYGYTF	TGTGCCAGCAGTTCCTTAGGACAGGGGGCCAACTATGGCTACACCTTC
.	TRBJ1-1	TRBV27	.	CASSLWQGNTEAFF	TGTGCCAGCAGTTTATGGCAGGGGAACACTGAAGCTTTCTTT
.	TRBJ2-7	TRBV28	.	CASSLGGSLSYEQYF	TGTGCCAGCAGTTTAGGCGGAAGCCTCTCCTACGAGCAGTACTTC
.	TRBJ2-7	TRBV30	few	CAWSATGEQYF	TGTGCCTGGAGTGCGACCGGGGAGCAGTACTTC
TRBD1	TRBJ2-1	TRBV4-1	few	CASSNGDRVVEQFF	TGCGCCAGCAGCAACGGGGACAGGGTTGTTGAGCAGTTCTTC
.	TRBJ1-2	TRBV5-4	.	CASREGTLYGYTF	TGTGCCAGCAGGGAGGGAACCCTCTATGGCTACACCTTC
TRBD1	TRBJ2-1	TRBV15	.	CATSLDRAVYNEQFF	TGTGCCACCAGCTTGGACAGGGCCGTCTACAATGAGCAGTTCTTC
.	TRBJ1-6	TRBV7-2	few	CASSPGTWNSPLHF	TGTGCCAGCAGCCCTGGGACGTGGAATTCACCCCTCCACTTT
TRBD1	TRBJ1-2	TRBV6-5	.	CASSGTGENYGYTF	TGTGCCAGCAGTGGGACAGGGGAGAACTATGGCTACACCTTC
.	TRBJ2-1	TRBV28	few	CASSPSPMKQFF	TGTGCCAGCAGCCCATCTCCAATGAAGCAGTTCTTC
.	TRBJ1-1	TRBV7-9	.	CASSPTGRNTEAFF	TGTGCCAGCAGCCCGACAGGCCGGAACACTGAAGCTTTCTTT
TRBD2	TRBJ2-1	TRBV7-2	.	CASSSTSGGWDEQFF	TGTGCCAGCAGCTCGACTAGCGGGGGGTGGGATGAGCAGTTCTTC
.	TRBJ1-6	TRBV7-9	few	CASSYGERSPLHF	TGTGCCAGCAGTTATGGCGAGAGGTCACCCCTCCACTTT
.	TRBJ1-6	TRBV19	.	CASSPGAGRSYNSPLHF	TGTGCCAGTAGTCCCGGAGCAGGGCGCTCCTATAATTCACCCCTCCACTTT
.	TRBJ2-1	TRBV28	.	CASSLSQGTAEQFF	TGTGCCAGCAGTTTAAGCCAAGGGACGGCTGAGCAGTTCTTC
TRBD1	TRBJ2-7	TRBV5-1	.	CASSMGQSYEQYF	TGCGCCAGCAGCATGGGACAGTCCTACGAGCAGTACTTC